This T cell receptor beta chain was sequenced during a study of T cell responses to AZD1222 COVID-19 vaccine (dated by TCRdb to the early 2020s). Looking at the study overall: TCR sequencing was performed for roughly 240 trial participants, of whom about 200 were given two doses of AZD1222 and around 25 were given two doses of MenACWY control vaccine. Trial participants were enrolled into age subgroups of 18-55, 56-69 and 70-plus years, which contained around 140, 26 and 57 TCR-sequenced participants, respectively.

This sample's time point label indicates: baseline before first vaccination. According to the study, the label for this sample's treatment or condition signals: meningococcal conjugate vaccine given as trial control. Vaccinee samples came from UK trials COV001 and COV002, including a single-blind randomized controlled phase 2/3 trial of AZD1222 (ChAdOx1 nCoV-19) in healthy adults. For TCRbeta chain sequencing, PBMC samples from trial participants were taken at day 0 and at day 28 after the second dose. This clone was picked up one time. The clone's antigen remains unknown. Per-nucleotide qualities are absent, and no much larger clonotype sits a single base away. Results and caveats for the whole study, not just this receptor: In the small 56-69-year group, the increase in depth fell short of significance, most likely because of low power. Most participants were white British and females outnumbered males, and the authors suggested that clonal diversity may have been underestimated. Vaccine-associated CD4 TCRs spanned the whole spike protein, with dominant responses in regions 160-218 and 743-854. Because no day 14 peak-response samples were available, repertoires were characterized only after the peak T cell response. Spike-specific TCR breadth and depth rose significantly after two AZD1222 doses compared with day 0 and with MenACWY recipients. Reportedly, almost half of the unique spike-specific TCRs recognized epitopes lying outside the regions that are mutated in the B.1.351 and B.1.1.7 variants. Only five or six AZD1222 recipients were SARS-CoV-2 seropositive at baseline, limiting conclusions about previously exposed vaccinees.

The CDR3 regions of human TCRbeta chains were subjected to immunosequencing. Per the authors' processing: TCRs in the repertoires were compared against a reference library of SARS-CoV-2-specific TCRs that had been generated with the MIRA antigen-specificity platform. Breadth meant the fraction of unique TCRs that were SARS-CoV-2-associated, whereas depth meant the fraction of total T cells that were SARS-CoV-2-associated. Using the MIRA data, every spike-specific TCR was mapped to the spike region that the TCR reacted to and assigned to either a CD4 or a CD8 class. Log10-transformed breadth and depth values were compared by one-way ANOVA with Sidak's multiple comparisons tests. TCRdb provides this immuneACCESS table in a form limited to in-frame rearrangements. Some clones are lacking; in checked studies, under half of them reflect an unresolved V gene, and why the rest are absent is not known. V and J calls and clone size are as listed in that table; D and trimming were resolved from the DNA. Recorded for this sample are 110,000 to 150,000 clones; approximately 95% of them occurred a single time. The ten largest clonotypes hold around 1% of the sample.

CDR1 SGHRS and CDR2 YFSETQ were looked up in the germline V gene. V is clipped by 4 bases and J by 2 bases, and the sequence between their germline boundaries is 11 bases long. Its CDR3 holds 14 amino acids, cysteine through phenylalanine. The sequence is cut down to CDR3 DNA, 42 bases in frame from base 1. The specimen comprised peripheral blood, sampled on day 0 of MenACWY control vaccination. The clonotype was recovered from an adult in good health. Rearrangement joined TRBV5-1 to TRBJ2-3; the D gene identity is not certain. The CDR3 here reads CASSAGPPTDTQYF. The DNA sequence reads TGCGCCAGCAGCGCCGGACCGCCCACAGATACGCAGTATTTT.